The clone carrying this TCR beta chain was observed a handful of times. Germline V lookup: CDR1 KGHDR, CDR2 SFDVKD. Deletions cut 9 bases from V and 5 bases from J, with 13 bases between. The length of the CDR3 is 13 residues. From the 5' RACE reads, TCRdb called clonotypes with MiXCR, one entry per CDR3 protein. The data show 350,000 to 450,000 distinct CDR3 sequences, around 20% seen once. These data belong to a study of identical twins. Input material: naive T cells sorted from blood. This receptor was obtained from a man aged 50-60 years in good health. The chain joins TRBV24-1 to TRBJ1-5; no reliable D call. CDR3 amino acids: CATSDGYYQPQHF. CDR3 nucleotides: TGTGCCACCTCGGACGGATATTATCAGCCCCAGCATTTT.